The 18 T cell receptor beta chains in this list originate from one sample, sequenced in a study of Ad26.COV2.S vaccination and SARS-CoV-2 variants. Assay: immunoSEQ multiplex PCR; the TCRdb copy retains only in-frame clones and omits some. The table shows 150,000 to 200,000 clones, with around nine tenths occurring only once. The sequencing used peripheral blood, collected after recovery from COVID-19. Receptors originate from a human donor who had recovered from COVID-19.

CDR3 in amino acids: CASSYSRGGPYEQYF. CDR3 nucleotide sequence: TGTGCCAGCAGTTACTCGCGGGGAGGACCCTACGAGCAGTACTTC. J is TRBJ2-7 and V is TRBV6-5, with a possible D match to TRBD2 (6 bases). The length of the CDR3 is 15 residues. Germline V lookup: CDR1 MNHEY, CDR2 SVGAGI. V lost 0 bases and J lost 2, with 11 bases in between.

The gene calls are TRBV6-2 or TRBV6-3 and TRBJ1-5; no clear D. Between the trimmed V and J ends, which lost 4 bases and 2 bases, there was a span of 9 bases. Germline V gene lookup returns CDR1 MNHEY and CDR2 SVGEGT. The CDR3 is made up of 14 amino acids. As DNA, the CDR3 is TGTGCCAGCAGTTCCCTCTACGGCAATCAGCCCCAGCATTTT. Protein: CASSSLYGNQPQHF.

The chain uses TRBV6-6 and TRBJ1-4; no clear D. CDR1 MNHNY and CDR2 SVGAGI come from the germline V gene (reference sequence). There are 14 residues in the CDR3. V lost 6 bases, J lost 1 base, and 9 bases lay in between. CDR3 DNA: TGTGCCAGCAGCCCCCGGGAAACTAATGAAAAACTGTTTTTT. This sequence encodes CASSPRETNEKLFF.

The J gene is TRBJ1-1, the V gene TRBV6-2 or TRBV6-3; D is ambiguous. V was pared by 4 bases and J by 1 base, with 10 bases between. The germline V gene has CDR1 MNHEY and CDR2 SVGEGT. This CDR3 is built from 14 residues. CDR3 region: CASSFALGNTEAFF. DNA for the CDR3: TGTGCCAGCAGTTTTGCCTTGGGGAACACTGAAGCTTTCTTT.

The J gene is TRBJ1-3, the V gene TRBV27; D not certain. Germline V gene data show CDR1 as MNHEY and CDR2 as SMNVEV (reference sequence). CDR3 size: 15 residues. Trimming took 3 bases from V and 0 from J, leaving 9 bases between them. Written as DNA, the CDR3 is TGTGCCAGCAGTTTTCAGTACTCCTCTGGAAACACCATATATTTT. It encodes CASSFQYSSGNTIYF.

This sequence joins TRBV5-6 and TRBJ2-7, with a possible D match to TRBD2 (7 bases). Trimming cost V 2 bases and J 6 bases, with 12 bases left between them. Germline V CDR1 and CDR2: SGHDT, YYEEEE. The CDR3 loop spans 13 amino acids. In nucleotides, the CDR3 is TGTGCCAGCAGCTTTGGCGGGGGCGGCGAGCAGTACTTC. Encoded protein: CASSFGGGGEQYF. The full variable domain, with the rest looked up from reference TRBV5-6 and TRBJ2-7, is DAGVTQSPTHLIKTRGQQVTLRCSPKSGHDTVSWYQQALGQGPQFIFQYYEEEERQRGNFPDRFSGHQFPNYSSELNVNALLLGDSALYLCASSFGGGGEQYFGPGTRLTVT.

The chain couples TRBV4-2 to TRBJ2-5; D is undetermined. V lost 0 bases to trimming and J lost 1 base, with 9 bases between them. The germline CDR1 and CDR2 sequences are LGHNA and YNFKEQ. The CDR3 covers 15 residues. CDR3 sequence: CASSQERTVQETQYF. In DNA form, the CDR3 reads TGTGCCAGCAGCCAAGAAAGGACCGTCCAAGAGACCCAGTACTTC.

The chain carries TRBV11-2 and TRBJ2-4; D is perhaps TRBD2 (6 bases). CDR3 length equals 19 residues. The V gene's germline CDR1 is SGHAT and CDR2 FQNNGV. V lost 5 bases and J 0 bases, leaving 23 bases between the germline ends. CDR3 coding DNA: TGTGCCAGCAGCCCTAGTGGGGGGATGGGGGGTGTAGCCAAAAACATTCAGTACTTC. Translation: CASSPSGGMGGVAKNIQYF.

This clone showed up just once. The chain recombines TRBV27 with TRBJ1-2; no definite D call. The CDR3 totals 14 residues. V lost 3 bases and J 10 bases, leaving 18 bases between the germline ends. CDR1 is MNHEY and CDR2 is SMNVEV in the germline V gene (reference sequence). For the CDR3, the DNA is TGTGCCAGCAGTTTCTATCCGGGAGAGAGGATCTACACCTTC. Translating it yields CASSFYPGERIYTF.

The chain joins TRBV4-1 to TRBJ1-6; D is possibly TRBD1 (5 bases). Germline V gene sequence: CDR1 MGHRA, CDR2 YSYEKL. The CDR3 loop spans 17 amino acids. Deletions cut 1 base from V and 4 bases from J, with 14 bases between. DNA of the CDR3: TGCGCCAGCAGCCAAGCTACCCGGGACTCATATAATTCACCCCTCCACTTT. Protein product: CASSQATRDSYNSPLHF.

Here the CDR3 DNA reads TGTGCCAGCAGTTACCCAGGGGACAGATCCTACGAGCAGTACTTC. Translation gives CASSYPGDRSYEQYF. The chain uses TRBV6-2 or TRBV6-3 and TRBJ2-7; 7 nucleotides match TRBD1. The CDR3 length is 15 residues. After removal of 2 bases from V and 1 base from J, the junction contained 5 bases not matched to a gene. The germline V gene encodes CDR1 MNHEY and CDR2 SVGEGT.

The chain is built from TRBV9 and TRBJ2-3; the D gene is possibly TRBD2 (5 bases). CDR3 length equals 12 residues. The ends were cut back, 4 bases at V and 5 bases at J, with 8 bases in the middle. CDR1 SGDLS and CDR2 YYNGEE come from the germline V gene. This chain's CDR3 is CASSQRGDTQYF. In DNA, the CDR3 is TGTGCCAGCAGCCAACGGGGAGATACGCAGTATTTT.

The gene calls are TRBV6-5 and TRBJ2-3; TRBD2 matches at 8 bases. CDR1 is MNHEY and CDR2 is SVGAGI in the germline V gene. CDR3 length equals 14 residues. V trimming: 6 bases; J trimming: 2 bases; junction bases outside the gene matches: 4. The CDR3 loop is CASSGLAVTDTQYF. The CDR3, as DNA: TGTGCCAGCAGCGGACTAGCCGTCACAGATACGCAGTATTTT.

The CDR3 reads CATSRLPPGTLGETQYF. CDR3 sequence (DNA): TGTGCCACCAGCAGACTCCCGCCAGGGACACTTGGGGAGACCCAGTACTTC. This rearrangement joins TRBV15 to TRBJ2-5, with D possibly matching TRBD1 (6 bases). Germline assignment: CDR1 LNHNV and CDR2 YYDKDF (reference sequence). The CDR3 sequence is 17 residues long. Trimming shortened V by 2 bases and J by 5 bases, and 21 bases separated the two germline ends. Combining the CDR3 with reference TRBV15 and TRBJ2-5 gives the whole variable domain DAMVIQNPRYQVTQFGKPVTLSCSQTLNHNVMYWYQQKSSQAPKLLFHYYDKDFNNEADTPDNFQSRRPNTSFCFLDIRSPGLGDTAMYLCATSRLPPGTLGETQYFGPGTRLLVL.

CDR3 DNA: TGTGCCAGCAGTCCGACTAGCGAGAACGAGCAGTACTTC. Its protein is CASSPTSENEQYF. V usage is TRBV12-3 or TRBV12-4 and J usage is TRBJ2-7, with 8 positions matching TRBD2. The CDR3 sequence is 13 residues long. The junction had 5 bases not matched to a gene; V was cut back by 5 bases and J by 5 bases.

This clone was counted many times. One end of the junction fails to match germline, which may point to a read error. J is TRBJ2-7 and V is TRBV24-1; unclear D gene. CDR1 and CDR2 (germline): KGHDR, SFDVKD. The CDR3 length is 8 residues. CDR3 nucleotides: TGTGCCACCAGTGATCCGGAGTTC. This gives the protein CATSDPEF.

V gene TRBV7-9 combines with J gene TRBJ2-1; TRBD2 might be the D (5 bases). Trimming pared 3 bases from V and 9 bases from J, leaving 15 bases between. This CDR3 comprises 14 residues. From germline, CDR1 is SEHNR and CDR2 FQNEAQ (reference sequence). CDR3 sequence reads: CASSLDGRELEQFF. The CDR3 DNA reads TGTGCCAGCAGCTTGGACGGTAGGGAGCTTGAGCAGTTCTTC.

Written as DNA, the CDR3 is TGCGCCAGCAGCTTGATGGGACAAAAGAACACTGAAGCTTTCTTT. Protein product: CASSLMGQKNTEAFF. The rearrangement uses TRBV5-1 and TRBJ1-1, with D perhaps TRBD1 (6 bases). The V gene's germline CDR1 is SGHRS and CDR2 YFSETQ. V lost 1 base and J lost 1, with 11 bases in between. This CDR3 spans 15 amino acids.